This note documents a single TCR beta chain sequence. Its antigen is not identified. This sample is part of a study of blood T cell dynamics during melanoma immunotherapy. Study as a whole: Patients with metastatic melanoma got pembrolizumab or nivolumab-ipilimumab as first-line care.

General observations from the study: Cell-free DNA CDR3 sequences most resembled the immune-effector CD8+ subset, which was also most clonal. It remained unknown if the driving T cell clones were melanoma-specific.

CDR1 and CDR2 (germline): SGHRS, YFSETQ. The J segment lost 2 bases and the V segment lost 4 bases, leaving 8 bases of the junction unmatched. The CDR3 has 15 amino acids. Stated time point: pre-treatment baseline. Only in-frame clones appear in the TCRdb table, and some are missing; sequencing was by immunoSEQ multiplex PCR. Counted here are approximately 1,400 clones, 55% to 70% occurring once; the ten biggest clones make up around 30%. The chain carries TRBV5-1 and TRBJ2-7, with 8 bases fitting TRBD1. The sample here was central memory CD8+ T cells from blood, taken from a patient treated with checkpoint blockade. This sequence originates from a human donor with melanoma. CDR3 in DNA: TGCGCCAGCAGCACCTCCGGGACAGGTGCCTACGAGCAGTACTTC. Translation: CASSTSGTGAYEQYF. Together with reference TRBV5-1 and TRBJ2-7, the CDR3 gives the full variable domain: KAGVTQTPRYLIKTRGQQVTLSCSPISGHRSVSWYQQTPGQGLQFLFEYFSETQRNKGNFPGRFSGRQFSNSRSEMNVSTLELGDSALYLCASSTSGTGAYEQYFGPGTRLTVT.